These 27 T cell receptor beta chains originate from one sample sequenced in a study of T cell repertoires in cytomegalovirus infection. Their antigens are not known. MiXCR, applied by TCRdb to the reads, yields one record per CDR3 protein. The repertoire holds over 250,000 distinct CDR3 sequences, with 20% to 25% as singletons. The specimen was cultured PBMCs, collected from culture after CMV antigen stimulation. Receptors were obtained from a human donor in good health (CMV status not recorded). Some clones in this sample may be carry-over from other donors' samples.

CDR3 sequence (DNA): TGTGCCACCAGTGCGTGGAATGAGCAGTTCTTC. This gives the protein CATSAWNEQFF. The chain uses TRBV24-1 and TRBJ2-1; D ambiguous. The CDR3 is 11 residues long. Trimming removed 5 bases from V and 7 bases from J, with 5 bases in between. The germline CDR1 and CDR2 sequences are KGHDR and SFDVKD.

This clonotype was recorded many times. This chain uses TRBV7-6 with TRBJ2-1; TRBD2 agrees at 9 bases. The CDR3 covers 15 residues. Germline CDR1 is SGHVS and CDR2 is FNYEAQ. J was trimmed by 4 bases and V by 4 bases; bases with no gene match: 5. This CDR3 reads CASSSSSGIYNEQFF. The CDR3, as DNA: TGTGCCAGCAGCTCCTCTAGCGGGATTTACAATGAGCAGTTCTTC.

This chain joins TRBV2 and TRBJ1-6, with D perhaps TRBD1 (5 bases). Trimming left V 7 bases short and J 7 bases short, with 11 bases between. In germline, CDR1 is SNHLY, CDR2 FYNNEI. This CDR3 contains 13 residues. The CDR3 spells CASIGRANSPLHF. CDR3 DNA sequence: TGTGCCAGCATTGGCAGGGCGAATTCACCCCTCCACTTT. Together with reference TRBV2 and TRBJ1-6, the CDR3 gives the full variable domain: EPEVTQTPSHQVTQMGQEVILRCVPISNHLYFYWYRQILGQKVEFLVSFYNNEISEKSEIFDDQFSVERPDGSNFTLKIRSTKLEDSAMYFCASIGRANSPLHFGNGTRLTVT.

This chain joins TRBV19 and TRBJ2-3; D unresolved. This CDR3 has 16 amino acids. V dropped 7 bases and J dropped 4 bases, with 21 bases sitting between them. Looked up from germline, CDR1 is LNHDA and CDR2 is SQIVND (reference sequence). The CDR3 bases are TGTGCCAGTACCGTCGACGCAGGTCCCCGGTCAGATACGCAGTATTTT. Translated, it gives CASTVDAGPRSDTQYF.

The V gene is TRBV28, the J gene TRBJ2-3; possibly TRBD2 for D (5 bases). Looked up from germline, CDR1 is MDHEN and CDR2 is SYDVKM. Trimming left V 2 bases short and J 7 bases short, with 13 bases between. The CDR3 consists of 14 residues. CDR3: CASSLTGGGYTQYF. CDR3 sequence (DNA): TGTGCCAGCAGTTTAACCGGTGGAGGATATACGCAGTATTTT.

This clonotype was seen repeatedly, ten times or more. The V call is TRBV7-2, the J call TRBJ1-2; 8 nucleotides line up with TRBD1. Trimming cost V 4 bases and J 2 bases; bases outside gene matches: 3. This CDR3 comprises 14 residues. Per germline, CDR1 SGHTA and CDR2 FQGNSA. CDR3 DNA: TGTGCCAGCAGCTCTCGACAGGGGAACTATGGCTACACCTTC. Protein: CASSSRQGNYGYTF.

This clonotype was observed a handful of times. The rearrangement links TRBV6-2 or TRBV6-3 to TRBJ2-5; D is possibly TRBD1 (6 bases). The V end lost 8 bases, the J end lost 1 base, and 17 bases lay between the germline ends. The germline gives CDR1 MNHEY, CDR2 SVGEGT. The CDR3 contains 15 residues. CDR3 protein: CASRRLGQPQETQYF. CDR3 in DNA: TGTGCCAGCCGAAGACTCGGACAGCCCCAAGAGACCCAGTACTTC.

This clonotype was found many times. CDR3 nucleotides: TGTGCCAGCAGCTTGGGGACTTTGGAGACCCAGTACTTC. Protein product: CASSLGTLETQYF. V and J are TRBV5-4 and TRBJ2-5; TRBD2 might be the D (5 bases). V lost 0 bases, J lost 5 bases, and 8 bases lay in between. Germline V gene data show CDR1 as SGHNT and CDR2 as YYREEE (reference sequence). CDR3 length equals 13 residues.

This chain connects TRBV20-1 to TRBJ2-7; maybe TRBD1 (5 bases). Looked up from germline, CDR1 is DFQATT and CDR2 is SNEGSKA (reference sequence). The V gene lost 6 bases and the J gene lost 3 bases, with 12 bases spanning the gap. The CDR3 loop spans 12 amino acids. The CDR3 DNA reads as TGCAGTGCCACAAGACAGCACTACGAGCAGTACTTC. It translates to CSATRQHYEQYF.

This clonotype has only a few counts. This chain connects TRBV7-9 to TRBJ2-7; D is ambiguous. Germline V gives CDR1 SEHNR, CDR2 FQNEAQ (reference sequence). The CDR3 loop spans 13 amino acids. The V end was cut by 8 bases, the J end by 7 bases, with 18 bases between. Written as DNA, the CDR3 is TGTGCCAGCCGGGTGACCTCGGTGGGAGAGCAGTACTTC. This codes for CASRVTSVGEQYF.

A few counts support this clonotype. The chain employs TRBV6-5 and TRBJ2-6; perhaps TRBD1 as D (6 bases). The CDR3 covers 20 residues. Trimming removed 5 bases at V and 0 bases at J, with 23 bases between. Germline lookup yields CDR1 MNHEY and CDR2 SVGAGI. The CDR3 nucleotides read TGTGCCAGCAGTCGGCAACAGGGTTTCTCAACCAGCTCTGGGGCCAACGTCCTGACTTTC. Encoded protein: CASSRQQGFSTSSGANVLTF.

This sequence joins TRBV7-6 and TRBJ1-1; D might be TRBD1 (5 bases). Trimming removed 4 bases from V and 5 bases from J, with 17 bases in between. The CDR3 is 15 residues long. Germline CDR1 SGHVS, CDR2 FNYEAQ. In DNA, the CDR3 is TGTGCCAGCAGCTCCAACGCCGCAGGGCTGACTGAAGCTTTCTTT. Its translation is CASSSNAAGLTEAFF.

The chain uses TRBV6-6 and TRBJ2-1; TRBD1 aligns across 8 bases. The CDR3 length is 15 residues. The V and J ends lost 1 base and 8 bases, in that order; junction bases with no gene match: 7. Germline V gene sequence: CDR1 MNHNY, CDR2 SVGAGI (reference sequence). The CDR3 loop reads CASSYFGQGSYEQFF. CDR3 nucleotides: TGTGCCAGCAGTTACTTTGGACAGGGTAGCTATGAGCAGTTCTTC.

This clonotype has only a few counts. The rearrangement joins TRBV19 to TRBJ1-1; D may be TRBD1 (6 bases). Trimming took 5 bases from V and 0 from J, leaving 16 bases between them. The CDR3 is 16 residues long. From germline, CDR1 is LNHDA and CDR2 SQIVND (reference sequence). The CDR3 sequence: CASSVDSREMNTEAFF. As DNA, the CDR3 is TGTGCCAGTAGTGTGGACAGCAGGGAGATGAACACTGAAGCTTTCTTT.

The CDR3 loop reads CASSPTRTEIYGYTF. CDR3 bases: TGTGCCAGCAGCCCCACCAGGACAGAGATTTATGGCTACACCTTC. The V gene is TRBV3-1, the J gene TRBJ1-2, with a possible D match to TRBD1 (6 bases). The CDR3 length is 15 residues. Germline assignment: CDR1 LGHDT and CDR2 YNNKEL (reference sequence). V was trimmed by 4 bases and J by 5 bases, leaving 17 bases between them.

The rearrangement joins TRBV20-1 to TRBJ2-5; no clear D. Germline V gives CDR1 DFQATT, CDR2 SNEGSKA (reference sequence). CDR3 length: 12 amino acids. Trimming removed 6 bases at V and 4 bases at J, with 12 bases between. The CDR3 bases are TGCAGTGCCAGTAAAACCAGAGAGACCCAGTACTTC. Translation: CSASKTRETQYF.

The rearrangement links TRBV11-2 to TRBJ2-7, with TRBD2 identical over 11 bases. The germline V gene has CDR1 SGHAT and CDR2 FQNNGV. The CDR3 totals 16 residues. V gave up 6 bases and J gave up 3 bases; unmatched junction bases: 10. The CDR3 coding sequence is TGTGCCAGCAGAACCCCGCCCCTAGCGGGAGGCTACGAGCAGTACGTC. Encoded protein: CASRTPPLAGGYEQYV.

This clonotype has just a few counts. This chain connects TRBV7-6 to TRBJ2-5, with 8 bases fitting TRBD2. Trimming at V came to 1 base and at J to 5 bases, leaving 6 bases not matched to a gene. Per germline, CDR1 SGHVS and CDR2 FNYEAQ. The CDR3 consists of 15 residues. CDR3 protein: CASSLGSGRTETQYF. The CDR3 DNA reads TGTGCCAGCAGCTTAGGCAGCGGGAGAACCGAGACCCAGTACTTC.

This clonotype was counted many times. The chain has TRBV11-2 and TRBJ2-1; 8 bases agree with TRBD2. J was trimmed by 5 bases and V by 7 bases; bases with no gene match: 10. The CDR3 contains 15 residues. Germline V lookup: CDR1 SGHAT, CDR2 FQNNGV. The CDR3 loop reads CASTLGAGGHNEQFF. CDR3 nucleotides: TGTGCCAGCACCCTGGGGGCGGGAGGACACAATGAGCAGTTCTTC.

The chain has TRBV2 and TRBJ1-5; D gene unclear. V was pared by 3 bases and J by 4 bases, with 13 bases between. The CDR3 length is 15 residues. Germline CDR1 SNHLY, CDR2 FYNNEI. The CDR3 protein is CASSESLRGNQPQHF. In DNA, the CDR3 is TGTGCCAGCAGTGAGTCCCTCCGTGGGAATCAGCCCCAGCATTTT.

This clonotype was detected only a few times. This chain connects TRBV7-9 to TRBJ2-1, with TRBD2 matching over 9 bases. This CDR3 spans 13 amino acids. CDR1 SEHNR and CDR2 FQNEAQ come from the germline V gene (reference sequence). CDR3 sequence: CATGREGPDEQFF. CDR3 coding DNA: TGTGCGACGGGGCGGGAGGGCCCCGATGAGCAGTTCTTC.

The CDR3 DNA reads as TGTGCCACAAAACAGGGAGTAGCCTACGAGCAGTACGTC. It codes for CATKQGVAYEQYV. The rearrangement joins TRBV10-3 to TRBJ2-7; tentative D call: TRBD1 (6 bases). Trimming cost V 10 bases and J 2 bases, with 15 bases left between them. This CDR3 is built from 13 residues. Germline V gene lookup returns CDR1 ENHRY and CDR2 SYGVKD.

This chain joins TRBV20-1 and TRBJ2-5; TRBD2 might be the D (5 bases). Germline loops: CDR1 DFQATT, CDR2 SNEGSKA (reference sequence). The CDR3 has 12 residues. The V gene lost 2 bases and the J gene lost 4 bases, with 8 bases spanning the gap. Written as DNA, the CDR3 is TGCAGTGCTAGAACGGGGAGAGAGACCCAGTACTTC. Its protein product is CSARTGRETQYF.

The chain combines TRBV27 with TRBJ2-4; 9 positions agree with TRBD1. The germline V gene encodes CDR1 MNHEY and CDR2 SMNVEV (reference sequence). This CDR3 spans 15 amino acids. V trimming: 5 bases; J trimming: 7 bases; junction bases outside the gene matches: 9. The CDR3 DNA reads TGTGCCAGCAGTCAGACAGGACAGGGGAACAACATTCAGTACTTC. It encodes CASSQTGQGNNIQYF.

The chain recombines TRBV4-1 with TRBJ2-5, with D maybe TRBD2 (6 bases). This CDR3 has 17 residues. Germline V gene sequence: CDR1 MGHRA, CDR2 YSYEKL. V shed 5 bases and J shed 5 bases, with 24 bases lying between them. CDR3 nucleotide sequence: TGCGCCAGCAGCGCTATACCGGGGACTCGGAGGAGGGAGACCCAGTACTTC. Translating gives CASSAIPGTRRRETQYF.

The V call is TRBV7-6, the J call TRBJ1-6, with D unclear. The CDR3 has 19 amino acids. The germline gives CDR1 SGHVS, CDR2 FNYEAQ. Trimming removed 6 bases from V and 0 bases from J, with 21 bases in between. The chain's CDR3 is CASRYTGSTRSSYNSPLHF. CDR3 in DNA: TGTGCCAGCAGGTACACGGGTTCAACGCGGAGCTCCTATAATTCACCCCTCCACTTT.

This clonotype has a count of ten or more. The chain combines TRBV7-2 with TRBJ1-5; no reliable D call. Germline CDR1 and CDR2: SGHTA and FQGNSA. V lost 4 bases to trimming and J lost 0 bases, with 7 bases between them. The CDR3 is made up of 14 amino acids. CDR3 DNA sequence: TGTGCCAGCAGCTCTCAGGATAGCAATCAGCCCCAGCATTTT. Translated, it gives CASSSQDSNQPQHF.